These 22 T cell receptor beta chains were sequenced from one sample in a study of beta chain features in type 1 diabetes. Of the isolated RNA, all was reverse transcribed, and so the sequenced material was expressed TCRB transcripts. The data were produced by immunoSEQ multiplex PCR, yet TCRdb's version contains in-frame clones alone and is incomplete. The sample lists roughly 370,000 clones; around 13% were seen once. Sample: naive CD4+ T cells from blood. These receptors were obtained from a man aged 25-40 years in good health.

The chain has TRBV5-1 and TRBJ1-6; D gene unclear. Per the germline V gene, CDR1 is SGHRS and CDR2 is YFSETQ. The CDR3 consists of 14 residues. Trimming took off 3 bases at V and 6 bases at J, with 10 bases between the two ends. DNA for the CDR3: TGCGCCAGCAGCTCCGGGCCTTCTAATTCACCCCTCCACTTT. Encoded protein: CASSSGPSNSPLHF.

This sequence joins TRBV29-1 and TRBJ2-5; D might be TRBD2 (6 bases). The germline gives CDR1 SQVTM, CDR2 ANQGSEA. Trimming left V 4 bases short and J 4 bases short, with 16 bases between. The CDR3 is made up of 14 amino acids. The CDR3 nucleotides read TGCAGCGTTGTAGGACCTAGCGCGGCAGAGACCCAGTACTTC. Translating it yields CSVVGPSAAETQYF.

The rearrangement uses TRBV5-1 and TRBJ2-1; 10 bases are a match to TRBD2. The CDR3 runs to 15 residues. The germline gives CDR1 SGHRS, CDR2 YFSETQ. Losses at the gene ends were 3 bases for V and 9 bases for J; bases not matched to a gene: 9. The CDR3: CASSSKAGGLIEQFF. The CDR3 DNA reads as TGCGCCAGCAGCTCGAAAGCGGGAGGGTTGATTGAGCAGTTCTTC.

The chain carries TRBV6-1 and TRBJ1-2; D is undetermined. Trimming stripped 5 bases from V and 1 base from J, with 5 bases between. In germline, CDR1 is MNHNS, CDR2 SASEGT. The CDR3 contains 12 residues. CDR3: CASSPSNYGYTF. The CDR3 region has the DNA TGTGCCAGCAGTCCGAGTAACTATGGCTACACCTTC.

In regard to this clone: Additional DNA sequences in this sample encode the identical CDR3. The chain carries TRBV7-2 and TRBJ2-1, with 8 nucleotides matching TRBD2. The CDR3 has 12 residues. V dropped 5 bases and J dropped 9; count of bases not matched to a gene: 3. Germline V lookup: CDR1 SGHTA, CDR2 FQGNSA. The CDR3 bases are TGTGCCAGCAGCCGGGGGGGCGGTGAGCAGTTCTTC. Translating gives CASSRGGGEQFF.

This clone was observed a handful of times. CDR3 sequence reads: CATSRDLLAKNIQYF. The CDR3 DNA follows: TGTGCCACCAGCAGAGATCTGCTAGCCAAAAACATTCAGTACTTC. V usage is TRBV15 and J usage is TRBJ2-4; D not certain. Germline lookup yields CDR1 LNHNV and CDR2 YYDKDF (reference sequence). The V gene lost 0 bases and the J gene lost 0 bases, with 6 bases spanning the gap. This CDR3 spans 15 amino acids.

This sequence joins TRBV25-1 and TRBJ2-1; 8 nucleotides match TRBD1. V was clipped by 5 bases and J by 5 bases; unmatched bases: 11. The CDR3 runs to 16 residues. Germline V gene lookup returns CDR1 MGHDK and CDR2 SYGVNS. CDR3 in amino acids: CASSRTGWTKDNEQFF. The CDR3 region has the DNA TGTGCCAGCAGTAGGACAGGGTGGACTAAAGACAATGAGCAGTTCTTC.

This clone was counted ten times or more. The genes are TRBV30 and TRBJ2-1; 8 bases are a match to TRBD2. CDR3 size: 12 residues. Germline lookup yields CDR1 GTSNPN and CDR2 SVGIG (reference sequence). Trimming took 2 bases from V and 8 from J; bases not matched to a gene: 2. The CDR3 DNA follows: TGTGCCTGGAGTCGGGAGGGGGATGAGCAGTTCTTC. It codes for CAWSREGDEQFF.

The V gene is TRBV7-9, the J gene TRBJ2-3, with D perhaps matching TRBD1 or TRBD2 (6 bases each). The CDR3 has 14 residues. The germline CDR1 and CDR2 sequences are SEHNR and FQNEAQ (reference sequence). The ends were cut back, 0 bases at V and 4 bases at J, with 8 bases in the middle. The DNA of the CDR3 is TGTGCCAGCAGCTTAGCCGGGGGCGCAGATACGCAGTATTTT. Its translation is CASSLAGGADTQYF.

This chain uses TRBV6-5 with TRBJ2-1; D possibly corresponds to TRBD1 (5 bases). In germline, CDR1 is MNHEY, CDR2 SVGAGI. Trimming removed 5 bases from V and 0 bases from J, with 11 bases in between. There are 15 residues in the CDR3. CDR3 coding DNA: TGTGCCAGCAGTCCGACAGACAACTCCTACAATGAGCAGTTCTTC. Translated, it gives CASSPTDNSYNEQFF.

V and J are TRBV14 and TRBJ2-3; 13 nucleotides align to TRBD2. Germline CDR1 reads SGHDN; CDR2 reads FVKESK. Losses at the gene ends were 0 bases for V and 12 bases for J; bases not matched to a gene: 9. The CDR3 runs 16 residues. The CDR3 here is CASSQDLGLAGYIQYF. The DNA of the CDR3 is TGTGCCAGCAGCCAAGATCTGGGACTAGCGGGATATATCCAGTATTTT.

J is TRBJ2-5 and V is TRBV29-1; D not certain. The CDR3 runs to 13 residues. The V and J ends lost 4 bases and 0 bases respectively, with 9 bases between them. From germline, CDR1 is SQVTM and CDR2 ANQGSEA. The CDR3 loop is CSVARTDQETQYF. The CDR3, as DNA: TGCAGCGTTGCGCGGACGGACCAAGAGACCCAGTACTTC. The full variable domain, with the rest looked up from reference TRBV29-1 and TRBJ2-5, is SAVISQKPSRDICQRGTSLTIQCQVDSQVTMMFWYRQQPGQSLTLIATANQGSEATYESGFVIDKFPISRPNLTFSTLTVSNMSPEDSSIYLCSVARTDQETQYFGPGTRLLVL.

This chain's CDR3 is CASSLARGAGANVLTF. CDR3 DNA: TGTGCCAGCAGCTTAGCCAGGGGTGCTGGGGCCAACGTCCTGACTTTC. The genes are TRBV7-6 and TRBJ2-6; D is possibly TRBD1 (6 bases). The CDR3 sequence is 16 residues long. Germline CDR1 reads SGHVS; CDR2 reads FNYEAQ. Trimming pared 0 bases from V and 2 bases from J, leaving 8 bases between.

This clone has more than one count but fewer than ten. Here the CDR3 DNA reads TGTGCCAGCAGCCCCGTCGGGAATGAGCAGTTCTTC. Translating it yields CASSPVGNEQFF. The chain combines TRBV7-2 with TRBJ2-1; D gene uncertain. V lost 5 bases to trimming and J lost 7 bases, with 9 bases between them. The germline V gene encodes CDR1 SGHTA and CDR2 FQGNSA. This CDR3 comprises 12 residues.

The V and J genes are TRBV14 and TRBJ2-2, with TRBD2 matching over 8 bases. Germline values: CDR1 SGHDN, CDR2 FVKESK. The CDR3 consists of 16 residues. Trimming cost V 3 bases and J 6 bases; bases outside gene matches: 9. The CDR3 loop is CASSHFSGNGAGELFF. The DNA for the CDR3 is TGTGCCAGCAGCCATTTTAGCGGGAATGGTGCCGGGGAGCTGTTTTTT. The variable domain in full, with the rest retrieved from reference TRBV14 and TRBJ2-2, is EAGVTQFPSHSVIEKGQTVTLRCDPISGHDNLYWYRRVMGKEIKFLLHFVKESKQDESGMPNNRFLAERTGGTYSTLKVQPAELEDSGVYFCASSHFSGNGAGELFFGEGSRLTVL.

About this clone: Additional DNA sequences in this sample encode the identical CDR3. This chain joins TRBV9 and TRBJ2-5, with 9 bases fitting TRBD2. The CDR3 has 14 residues. With 4 bases clipped from V and 2 bases from J, the junction kept 3 bases outside the gene matches. Germline CDR1 and CDR2: SGDLS and YYNGEE. This CDR3 is CASSFAGGQETQYF. As DNA, the CDR3 is TGTGCCAGCAGCTTCGCGGGGGGGCAAGAGACCCAGTACTTC.

The chain recombines TRBV29-1 with TRBJ2-1; 8 nucleotides line up with TRBD2. Germline-derived CDR1 and CDR2 are SQVTM and ANQGSEA. Trimming cost V 7 bases and J 0 bases; bases outside gene matches: 5. The CDR3 is 14 residues long. Here the CDR3 reads CSAQRESSYNEQFF. The DNA for the CDR3 is TGCAGCGCTCAGCGGGAGAGCTCCTACAATGAGCAGTTCTTC.

The chain has TRBV7-2 and TRBJ1-1; 7 positions agree with TRBD1. J lost 5 bases, V lost 4 bases, and 7 bases had no gene match. The germline CDR1 and CDR2 sequences are SGHTA and FQGNSA. The CDR3 covers 14 residues. Written as DNA, the CDR3 is TGTGCCAGCAGCTCAAGACAGGGCTTAACTGAAGCTTTCTTT. This gives the protein CASSSRQGLTEAFF. The complete variable domain, with remaining parts taken from reference TRBV7-2 and TRBJ1-1, reads GAGVSQSPSNKVTEKGKDVELRCDPISGHTALYWYRQSLGQGLEFLIYFQGNSAPDKSGLPSDRFSAERTGGSVSTLTIQRTQQEDSAVYLCASSSRQGLTEAFFGQGTRLTVV.

The chain couples TRBV9 to TRBJ2-5; no reliable D call. Germline CDR1 is SGDLS and CDR2 is YYNGEE. Trimming cost V 1 base and J 4 bases, with 17 bases left between them. The CDR3 runs to 16 residues. CDR3 loop: CASSVLDRTVRETQYF. Written as DNA, the CDR3 is TGTGCCAGCAGCGTATTGGATAGGACGGTGAGAGAGACCCAGTACTTC. Complete variable domain (other parts from reference TRBV9 and TRBJ2-5): DSGVTQTPKHLITATGQRVTLRCSPRSGDLSVYWYQQSLDQGLQFLIQYYNGEERAKGNILERFSAQQFPDLHSELNLSSLELGDSALYFCASSVLDRTVRETQYFGPGTRLLVL.

The gene calls are TRBV28 and TRBJ2-7, with 11 bases that match TRBD2. CDR1 and CDR2 (germline): MDHEN, SYDVKM. This CDR3 spans 15 amino acids. V lost 6 bases to trimming and J lost 3 bases; unmatched junction nucleotides: 7. Here the CDR3 reads CASSLTSGRGYEQYV. The CDR3 DNA is TGTGCCAGCAGCCTTACTAGCGGGAGAGGCTACGAGCAGTACGTC.

The V gene is TRBV25-1, the J gene TRBJ2-7; 8 bases are a match to TRBD1. Unmatched junction bases numbered 4, after V lost 6 bases and J lost 0 bases. The CDR3 totals 14 residues. Germline CDR1 is MGHDK and CDR2 is SYGVNS. The CDR3 spells CASRRTGNSYEQYF. The CDR3 coding sequence is TGTGCCAGCAGGCGGACAGGGAACTCCTACGAGCAGTACTTC.

There are a few counts of this clone. The chain couples TRBV19 to TRBJ2-3; maybe TRBD1 (6 bases). Trimming pared 5 bases from V and 0 bases from J, leaving 9 bases between. This CDR3 has 14 residues. The germline V gene has CDR1 LNHDA and CDR2 SQIVND (reference sequence). The CDR3 is CASSQGHSTDTQYF. The DNA of the CDR3 is TGTGCCAGTAGTCAGGGGCACAGCACAGATACGCAGTATTTT.